These 26 T cell receptor beta chains originate from one sample sequenced in a study of cytomegalovirus exposure and HLA in healthy donors. Primers included in the PCR were 60 Vbeta and 13 Jbeta primers. Sequencing used immunoSEQ multiplex PCR; TCRdb keeps in-frame clones, though not all of them. Among hundreds of thousands of clones listed, 65% to 85% were seen once. Sequencing was carried out using PBMCs. Every receptor here comes from a boy between 2 and 15 years old in good health and CMV-seronegative.

This clone was observed a few times. The J gene is TRBJ1-1, the V gene TRBV4-2, with D perhaps matching TRBD1 (5 bases). Germline CDR1 and CDR2: LGHNA and YNFKEQ. The V end was cut by 3 bases, the J end by 4 bases, with 15 bases between. This CDR3 region has 15 residues. CDR3 bases: TGTGCCAGCAGCCATGACGAGGGGAGGGGCACTGAAGCTTTCTTT. This sequence encodes CASSHDEGRGTEAFF.

V is TRBV30 and J is TRBJ2-2; 9 bases map to TRBD1. The CDR3 extends over 14 amino acids. Germline values: CDR1 GTSNPN, CDR2 SVGIG (reference sequence). Trimming cost V 3 bases and J 7 bases; bases outside gene matches: 6. CDR3 sequence (DNA): TGTGCCTGGAGGCTACAGGGGGCGGGCGGGGAGCTGTTTTTT. Its protein is CAWRLQGAGGELFF.

J is TRBJ1-2 and V is TRBV27, with 10 bases fitting TRBD1. This CDR3 region has 12 residues. J gave up 9 bases and V 6 bases, and 4 bases lay outside the gene matches. Germline CDR1 is MNHEY and CDR2 is SMNVEV (reference sequence). Here the CDR3 reads CASRGQGRSYTF. The CDR3 coding sequence is TGTGCCAGCAGGGGACAGGGGAGGAGCTACACCTTC.

The chain carries TRBV19 and TRBJ1-2, with TRBD1 identical over 12 bases. The CDR3 length is 14 residues. Trimming cost V 7 bases and J 8 bases; bases outside gene matches: 8. The germline V gene encodes CDR1 LNHDA and CDR2 SQIVND (reference sequence). The CDR3 sequence: CASTWGQGARGYTF. The CDR3 DNA sequence: TGTGCCAGTACGTGGGGACAGGGGGCGCGCGGCTACACCTTC.

This rearrangement joins TRBV7-2 to TRBJ2-7; 7 bases line up with TRBD2. The CDR3 is 15 residues long. Trimming at V came to 1 base and at J to 2 bases, leaving 5 bases not matched to a gene. CDR1 and CDR2 from the germline V gene are SGHTA and FQGNSA. CDR3 sequence: CASSLVGSGTYEQYF. CDR3 DNA: TGTGCCAGCAGCTTAGTGGGGAGCGGGACCTACGAGCAGTACTTC.

The gene calls are TRBV13 and TRBJ2-7; TRBD1 is a possible D gene (6 bases). V was pared by 1 base and J by 6 bases, with 19 bases between. The CDR3 has 16 residues. Germline values: CDR1 PRHDT, CDR2 FYEKMQ (reference sequence). The CDR3 region has the DNA TGTGCCAGCAGCTTAGCTGGGGGCGCGAATCCGCCCGAGCAGTACTTC. Translated: CASSLAGGANPPEQYF.

This chain connects TRBV19 to TRBJ1-2, with D unresolved. The CDR3 is 15 residues long. Trimming left V 0 bases short and J 2 bases short, with 10 bases between. Per the germline V gene, CDR1 is LNHDA and CDR2 is SQIVND (reference sequence). CDR3 nucleotide sequence: TGTGCCAGTAGTATAGATCTAACAGCCAACTATGGCTACACCTTC. Its translation is CASSIDLTANYGYTF.

This chain links TRBV5-1 with TRBJ2-3; a possible D gene is TRBD2 (6 bases). V dropped 0 bases and J dropped 1 base, with 9 bases sitting between them. The CDR3 has 15 residues. CDR1 SGHRS and CDR2 YFSETQ come from the germline V gene. CDR3 nucleotides: TGCGCCAGCAGCTTGGCCTCTAGCGGCACAGATACGCAGTATTTT. Its protein is CASSLASSGTDTQYF.

The chain is built from TRBV28 and TRBJ1-2; D uncertain. The CDR3 length is 15 residues. Trimming took off 6 bases at V and 5 bases at J, with 19 bases between the two ends. Germline CDR1 reads MDHEN; CDR2 reads SYDVKM. In DNA form, the CDR3 reads TGTGCCAGCAGCCGACCCCCGACGGAGAGATATGGCTACACCTTC. This gives the protein CASSRPPTERYGYTF.

The chain carries TRBV14 and TRBJ1-1, with D unresolved. The CDR3 extends over 12 amino acids. Trimming left V 4 bases short and J 4 bases short, with 7 bases between. Germline V gene lookup returns CDR1 SGHDN and CDR2 FVKESK. The CDR3 loop is CASSPAGTEAFF. The CDR3 DNA is TGTGCCAGCAGCCCGGCAGGCACTGAAGCTTTCTTT.

CDR3 amino acids: CASSPGRGRFYEQYF. The CDR3 nucleotides read TGTGCCAGCAGCCCCGGCAGGGGGCGTTTCTACGAGCAGTACTTC. The chain links TRBV7-6 to TRBJ2-7; 8 bases agree with TRBD1. The V and J ends lost 5 bases and 3 bases, in that order; junction bases with no gene match: 9. Germline V gene lookup returns CDR1 SGHVS and CDR2 FNYEAQ. This CDR3 spans 15 amino acids.

The J gene is TRBJ1-6, the V gene TRBV4-1; weak D call: TRBD1 (6 bases). The CDR3 consists of 15 residues. With 0 bases removed from V and 10 bases from J, the gap between germline ends came to 13 bases. Germline CDR1 MGHRA, CDR2 YSYEKL. The CDR3 sequence is CASSQEGRGGSPLHF. CDR3 DNA sequence: TGCGCCAGCAGCCAAGAGGGCAGGGGAGGGTCACCCCTCCACTTT.

This chain links TRBV7-8 with TRBJ1-6; 7 bases align to TRBD1. J lost 9 bases, V lost 5 bases, and 10 bases had no gene match. The CDR3 contains 15 residues. Germline-derived CDR1 and CDR2 are SGHVS and FQNEAQ. CDR3 sequence (DNA): TGTGCCAGCAGCCCCCCAGCGACAGGGCCTTCACCCCTCCACTTT. Protein: CASSPPATGPSPLHF.

The chain has TRBV9 and TRBJ2-5, with TRBD2 matching over 8 bases. The germline V gene has CDR1 SGDLS and CDR2 YYNGEE. V dropped 4 bases and J dropped 5; count of bases not matched to a gene: 10. CDR3 length: 15 residues. The CDR3 DNA is TGTGCCAGCAGCCTCGGACTAGCCTCGGAGGAGACCCAGTACTTC. Its protein product is CASSLGLASEETQYF.

This chain uses TRBV5-5 with TRBJ2-5; 9 nucleotides agree with TRBD1. Germline V CDR1 and CDR2: SGHKS, YYEKEE (reference sequence). The J segment lost 1 base and the V segment lost 0 bases, leaving 7 bases of the junction unmatched. The CDR3 consists of 17 residues. The CDR3 is CASSLVPQGAIQETQYF. The CDR3 DNA reads as TGTGCCAGCAGCTTGGTGCCACAGGGGGCGATCCAAGAGACCCAGTACTTC.

CDR3 amino acids: CAIQGDGNQPQHF. CDR3 DNA: TGTGCCATCCAGGGTGATGGCAATCAGCCCCAGCATTTT. This rearrangement joins TRBV30 to TRBJ1-5, with TRBD1 as a possible D gene (5 bases). V lost 8 bases to trimming and J lost 2 bases, with 13 bases between them. In germline, CDR1 is GTSNPN, CDR2 SVGIG (reference sequence). The CDR3 sequence is 13 residues long. Based on the CDR3 plus reference TRBV30 and TRBJ1-5, the full variable domain is SQTIHQWPATLVQPVGSPLSLECTVEGTSNPNLYWYRQAAGRGLQLLFYSVGIGQISSEVPQNLSASRPQDRQFILSSKKLLLSDSGFYLCAIQGDGNQPQHFGDGTRLSIL.

This clone occurred a few times. CDR3 protein: CASSDGPGQGAEAFF. The CDR3 DNA reads TGTGCCAGCAGCGACGGACCGGGACAGGGGGCTGAAGCTTTCTTT. This rearrangement joins TRBV7-9 to TRBJ1-1; 11 bases agree with TRBD1. In germline, CDR1 is SEHNR, CDR2 FQNEAQ (reference sequence). The CDR3 loop spans 15 amino acids. Trimming cost V 5 bases and J 6 bases; bases outside gene matches: 8.

J is TRBJ1-4 and V is TRBV10-3; possibly TRBD1 for D (5 bases). The germline CDR1 and CDR2 sequences are ENHRY and SYGVKD. CDR3 length equals 15 residues. V was clipped by 0 bases and J by 8 bases, with 13 bases between them. CDR3: CAISESYGAIEKLFF. CDR3 sequence (DNA): TGTGCCATCAGTGAGTCGTATGGGGCGATAGAAAAACTGTTTTTT.

The chain links TRBV6-5 to TRBJ1-3, with TRBD1 as a possible D gene (6 bases). The CDR3 spans 14 residues. The germline V and J ends were trimmed by 6 bases and 4 bases, with 13 bases remaining between them. CDR1 is MNHEY, CDR2 SVGAGI, per germline. CDR3 bases: TGTGCCAGCAGGCCAACAGGGTGGGGAAACACCATATATTTT. This translates into CASRPTGWGNTIYF.

The rearrangement links TRBV7-9 to TRBJ1-1, with D perhaps matching TRBD1 (5 bases). The CDR3 has 14 residues. V was shortened by 1 base and J by 4 bases, with 10 bases between the two germline ends. CDR1 and CDR2 from the germline V gene are SEHNR and FQNEAQ (reference sequence). CDR3 sequence reads: CASSLDPQGTEAFF. CDR3 DNA sequence: TGTGCCAGCAGCTTAGACCCTCAGGGCACTGAAGCTTTCTTT.

In DNA, the CDR3 is TGTGCCTGGGAGGGGGGGGCAGGGCTCTCTGGAAACACCATATATTTT. Its protein product is CAWEGGAGLSGNTIYF. V is TRBV30 and J is TRBJ1-3; the D gene is possibly TRBD1 (6 bases). V lost 5 bases, J lost 0 bases, and 17 bases lay in between. Germline CDR1 reads GTSNPN; CDR2 reads SVGIG (reference sequence). The CDR3 totals 16 residues.

This clone has more than one count but fewer than ten. Within the sample, other DNA sequences also encode this same CDR3. V and J are TRBV7-9 and TRBJ1-1, with D perhaps matching TRBD1 (6 bases). CDR3 length: 14 amino acids. Germline values: CDR1 SEHNR, CDR2 FQNEAQ (reference sequence). V was shortened by 1 base and J by 2 bases, with 8 bases between the two germline ends. As DNA, the CDR3 is TGTGCCAGCAGCTTAGGCGGGGGCAACACTGAAGCTTTCTTT. This codes for CASSLGGGNTEAFF.

The CDR3 nucleotides read TGCGCCAGCAGCCAACCCCGGACAGACTATGGCTACACCTTC. The encoded protein is CASSQPRTDYGYTF. The J gene is TRBJ1-2, the V gene TRBV4-1; the D gene is possibly TRBD1 (6 bases). The V gene lost 2 bases and the J gene lost 3 bases, with 10 bases spanning the gap. Germline CDR1 and CDR2: MGHRA and YSYEKL. The CDR3 length is 14 residues.

The rearrangement uses TRBV11-2 and TRBJ2-3; 10 bases match TRBD1. V was pared by 2 bases and J by 4 bases, with 6 bases of the junction left unmatched. This CDR3 contains 16 residues. CDR1 and CDR2 (germline): SGHAT, FQNNGV. The CDR3: CASSLRGQGRADTQYF. CDR3 nucleotides: TGTGCCAGCAGCTTAAGGGGACAGGGGAGGGCAGATACGCAGTATTTT. The variable domain in full, completed from reference TRBV11-2 and TRBJ2-3, reads EAGVAQSPRYKIIEKRQSVAFWCNPISGHATLYWYQQILGQGPKLLIQFQNNGVVDDSQLPKDRFSAERLKGVDSTLKIQPAKLEDSAVYLCASSLRGQGRADTQYFGPGTRLTVL.

This sequence joins TRBV5-1 and TRBJ2-7, with 16 bases fitting TRBD2. V lost 4 bases, J lost 0 bases, and 7 bases stayed unmatched. Looked up from germline, CDR1 is SGHRS and CDR2 is YFSETQ. The CDR3 is 18 amino acids. CDR3 amino acids: CASSRPGTSGRASYEQYF. The CDR3 region has the DNA TGCGCCAGCAGCCGTCCCGGGACTAGCGGGAGGGCCTCCTACGAGCAGTACTTC.

The chain joins TRBV7-2 to TRBJ1-4; weak D call: TRBD1 (5 bases). The CDR3 is 14 amino acids. Germline loops: CDR1 SGHTA, CDR2 FQGNSA. V gave up 3 bases and J gave up 4 bases, with 9 bases separating them. The CDR3 DNA sequence: TGTGCCAGCAGCTTTGACAGAATTAATGAAAAACTGTTTTTT. As protein: CASSFDRINEKLFF.